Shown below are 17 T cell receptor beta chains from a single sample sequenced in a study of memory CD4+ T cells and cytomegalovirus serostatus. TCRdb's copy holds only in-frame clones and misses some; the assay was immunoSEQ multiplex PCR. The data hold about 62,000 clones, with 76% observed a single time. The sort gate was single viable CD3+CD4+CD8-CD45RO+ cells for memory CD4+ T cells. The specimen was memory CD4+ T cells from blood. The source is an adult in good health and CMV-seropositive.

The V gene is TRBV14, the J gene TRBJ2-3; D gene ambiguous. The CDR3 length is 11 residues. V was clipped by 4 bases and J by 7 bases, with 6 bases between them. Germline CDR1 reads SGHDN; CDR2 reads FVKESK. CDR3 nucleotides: TGTGCCAGCAGCCGGTCTCATACGCAGTATTTT. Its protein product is CASSRSHTQYF.

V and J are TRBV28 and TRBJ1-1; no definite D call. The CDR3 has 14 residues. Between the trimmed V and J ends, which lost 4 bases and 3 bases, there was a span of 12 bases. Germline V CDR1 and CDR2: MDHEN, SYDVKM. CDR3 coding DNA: TGTGCCAGCAGTTGGTCGGGGAAGGACACTGAAGCTTTCTTT. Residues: CASSWSGKDTEAFF. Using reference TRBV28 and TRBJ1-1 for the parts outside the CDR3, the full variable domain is DVKVTQSSRYLVKRTGEKVFLECVQDMDHENMFWYRQDPGLGLRLIYFSYDVKMKEKGDIPEGYSVSREKKERFSLILESASTNQTSMYLCASSWSGKDTEAFFGQGTRLTVV.

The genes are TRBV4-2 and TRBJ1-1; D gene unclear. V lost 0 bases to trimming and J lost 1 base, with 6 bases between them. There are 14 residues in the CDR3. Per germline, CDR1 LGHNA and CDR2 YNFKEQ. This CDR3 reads CASSQEPRNTEAFF. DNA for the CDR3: TGTGCCAGCAGCCAAGAGCCCAGGAACACTGAAGCTTTCTTT.

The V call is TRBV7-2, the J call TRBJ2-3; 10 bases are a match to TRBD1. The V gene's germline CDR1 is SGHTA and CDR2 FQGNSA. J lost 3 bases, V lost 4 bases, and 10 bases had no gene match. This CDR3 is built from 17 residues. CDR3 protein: CASSYPTGQGRTDTQYF. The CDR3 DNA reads TGTGCCAGCAGCTACCCTACGGGACAGGGGCGGACAGATACGCAGTATTTT.

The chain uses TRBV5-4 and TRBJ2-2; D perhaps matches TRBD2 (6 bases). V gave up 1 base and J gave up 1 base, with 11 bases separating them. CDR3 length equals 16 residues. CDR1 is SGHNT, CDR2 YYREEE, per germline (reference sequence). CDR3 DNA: TGTGCCAGCAGCTTGTTAGGCGGGATGAACACCGGGGAGCTGTTTTTT. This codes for CASSLLGGMNTGELFF.

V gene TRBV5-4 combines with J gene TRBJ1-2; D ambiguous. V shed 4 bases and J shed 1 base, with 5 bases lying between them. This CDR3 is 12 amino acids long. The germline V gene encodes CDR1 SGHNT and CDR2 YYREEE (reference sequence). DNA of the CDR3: TGTGCCAGCAGCCAGGTTAACTATGGCTACACCTTC. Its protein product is CASSQVNYGYTF.

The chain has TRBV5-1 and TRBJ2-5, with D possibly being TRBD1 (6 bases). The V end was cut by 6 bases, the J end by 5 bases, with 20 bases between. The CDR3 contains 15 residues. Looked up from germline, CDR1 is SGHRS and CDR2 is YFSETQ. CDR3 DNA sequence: TGCGCCAGCACTTCTAACCCACAGGGACGGGAGACCCAGTACTTC. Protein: CASTSNPQGRETQYF.

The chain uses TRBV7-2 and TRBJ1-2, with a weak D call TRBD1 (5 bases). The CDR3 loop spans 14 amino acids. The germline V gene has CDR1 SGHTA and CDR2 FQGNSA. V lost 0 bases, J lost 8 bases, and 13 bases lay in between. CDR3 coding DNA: TGTGCCAGCAGCTTAGCTGGGGAGGGGAGAGGCTACACCTTC. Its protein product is CASSLAGEGRGYTF.

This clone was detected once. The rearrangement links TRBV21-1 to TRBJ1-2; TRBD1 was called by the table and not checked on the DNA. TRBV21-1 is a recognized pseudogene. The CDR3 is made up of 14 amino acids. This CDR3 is CASIPGQGGLGYTF. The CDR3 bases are TGTGCCAGCATACCGGGACAGGGAGGACTTGGCTACACCTTC.

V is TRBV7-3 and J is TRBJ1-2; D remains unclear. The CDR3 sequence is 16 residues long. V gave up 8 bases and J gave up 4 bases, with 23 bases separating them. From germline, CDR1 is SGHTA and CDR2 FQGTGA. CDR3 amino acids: CASAPGFGSQAYGYTF. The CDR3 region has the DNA TGTGCCAGCGCACCCGGATTCGGGTCCCAGGCCTATGGCTACACCTTC.

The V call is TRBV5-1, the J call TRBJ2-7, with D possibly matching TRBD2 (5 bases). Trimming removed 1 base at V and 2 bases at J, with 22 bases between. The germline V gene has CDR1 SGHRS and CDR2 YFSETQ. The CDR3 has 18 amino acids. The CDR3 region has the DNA TGCGCCAGCAGCTTGAGGTGGGCTCCCCACCGGGGAACCTACGAGCAGTACTTC. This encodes CASSLRWAPHRGTYEQYF.

The CDR3 bases are TGCGCCAGCAGGCCCGCGGGGGCACCAAGGGCTTTCTTT. Its translation: CASRPAGAPRAFF. The rearrangement uses TRBV10-1 and TRBJ1-1; a possible D gene is TRBD1 (6 bases). Germline CDR1 and CDR2: WNHNN and SYGVQD (reference sequence). Between the trimmed V and J ends, which lost 6 bases and 11 bases, there was a span of 19 bases. The CDR3 is 13 residues long.

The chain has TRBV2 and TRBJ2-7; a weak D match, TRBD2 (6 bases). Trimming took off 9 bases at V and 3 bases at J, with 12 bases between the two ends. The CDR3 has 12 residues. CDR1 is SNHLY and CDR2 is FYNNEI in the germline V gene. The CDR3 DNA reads TGTGCCAGGGGGTCGGAGGGCTACGAGCAGTACTTC. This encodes CARGSEGYEQYF.

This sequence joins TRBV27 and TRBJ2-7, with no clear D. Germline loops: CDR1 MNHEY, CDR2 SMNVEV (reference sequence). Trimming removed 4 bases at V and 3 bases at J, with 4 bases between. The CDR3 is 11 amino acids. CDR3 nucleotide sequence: TGTGCCAGCAGTTATGGCTACGAGCAGTACTTC. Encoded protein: CASSYGYEQYF.

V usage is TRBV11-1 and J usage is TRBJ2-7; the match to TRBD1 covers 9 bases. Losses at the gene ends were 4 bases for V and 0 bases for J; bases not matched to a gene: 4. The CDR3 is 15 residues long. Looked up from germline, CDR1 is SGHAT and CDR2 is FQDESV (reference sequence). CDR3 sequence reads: CASSYDRGTSYEQYF. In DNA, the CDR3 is TGTGCCAGCAGCTACGACAGGGGGACCTCCTACGAGCAGTACTTC.

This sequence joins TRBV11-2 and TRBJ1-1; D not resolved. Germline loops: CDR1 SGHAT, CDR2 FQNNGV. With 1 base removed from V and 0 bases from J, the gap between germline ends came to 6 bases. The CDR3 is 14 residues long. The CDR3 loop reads CASSLGNLNTEAFF. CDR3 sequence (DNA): TGTGCCAGCAGCTTAGGAAACTTGAACACTGAAGCTTTCTTT.

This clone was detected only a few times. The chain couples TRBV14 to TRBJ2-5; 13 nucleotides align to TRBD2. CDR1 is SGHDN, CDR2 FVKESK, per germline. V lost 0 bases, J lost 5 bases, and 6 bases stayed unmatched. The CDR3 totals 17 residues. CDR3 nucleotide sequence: TGTGCCAGCAGCCAAGATGGGACTAGCGGGAAGCGGGAGACCCAGTACTTC. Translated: CASSQDGTSGKRETQYF. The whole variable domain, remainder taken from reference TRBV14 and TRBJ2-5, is EAGVTQFPSHSVIEKGQTVTLRCDPISGHDNLYWYRRVMGKEIKFLLHFVKESKQDESGMPNNRFLAERTGGTYSTLKVQPAELEDSGVYFCASSQDGTSGKRETQYFGPGTRLLVL.